This entry lists 10 T cell receptor beta chains sequenced from one sample in a study of post-analysis software for immune sequencing data. Their antigens remain unidentified. Unique molecular identifiers were carried by the TCR beta cDNA libraries. TCRdb redid the calling of the PCR reads with MiXCR, one entry per CDR3 protein. In the table there are fewer than 850,000 distinct CDR3 sequences, just under 30% of which are singletons. Overall study results and limits: There were about five TRBV segments more frequent in patients than controls, and TRBV5-6, TRBV5-1 and TRBV20-1 were among them.

Specimen: blood. The receptors were gathered from a girl aged 10-17 years with multiple sclerosis.

This clonotype has just a few counts. The CDR3 nucleotides read TGTGCCAGCAGCTTAGGCAGGGTGAACAATGAGCAGTTCTTC. Protein product: CASSLGRVNNEQFF. The chain is built from TRBV7-2 and TRBJ2-1, with D possibly being TRBD1 (5 bases). Trimming took 1 base from V and 5 from J, leaving 9 bases between them. The CDR3 extends over 14 amino acids. Germline assignment: CDR1 SGHTA and CDR2 FQGNSA.

This clonotype was seen a handful of times. The V and J genes are TRBV12-3 or TRBV12-4 and TRBJ1-2; D call uncertain. Trimming left V 6 bases short and J 8 bases short, with 28 bases between. This CDR3 spans 17 amino acids. The CDR3 spells CASSRHPGRERTNGYTF. The CDR3 DNA sequence: TGTGCCAGCAGCCGCCACCCAGGAAGGGAGCGAACGAACGGCTACACCTTC.

This clonotype appeared a few times. The gene calls are TRBV6-6 and TRBJ1-5; D remains ambiguous. This CDR3 is built from 13 residues. CDR1 and CDR2 (germline): MNHNY, SVGAGI (reference sequence). V lost 7 bases and J lost 7, with 14 bases in between. This chain's CDR3 is CASKGTGWQPQHF. DNA for the CDR3: TGTGCCAGCAAGGGAACGGGGTGGCAGCCCCAGCATTTT.

The chain recombines TRBV2 with TRBJ2-5; 7 bases are shared with TRBD1. The germline V gene encodes CDR1 SNHLY and CDR2 FYNNEI. This CDR3 comprises 15 residues. V lost 6 bases, J lost 4 bases, and 11 bases stayed unmatched. This CDR3 is CASSQTGLFRETQYF. As DNA, the CDR3 is TGTGCCAGCAGCCAGACAGGGCTCTTCCGAGAGACCCAGTACTTC.

The chain recombines TRBV14 with TRBJ2-3; 7 bases fit TRBD1. Germline V gene sequence: CDR1 SGHDN, CDR2 FVKESK. The CDR3 loop spans 16 amino acids. With V trimmed by 5 bases and J by 1 base, 9 bases remained unmatched. The CDR3 sequence is CASSTRQGPGTDTQYF. CDR3 DNA: TGTGCCAGCAGCACCCGACAGGGCCCCGGCACAGATACGCAGTATTTT.

The chain employs TRBV2 and TRBJ1-2, with 8 nucleotides matching TRBD1. The CDR3 consists of 17 residues. V lost 6 bases to trimming and J lost 4 bases; unmatched junction nucleotides: 16. Germline V gene sequence: CDR1 SNHLY, CDR2 FYNNEI. This CDR3 is CASRGELHGQGIYGYTF. The DNA of the CDR3 is TGTGCCAGCAGGGGAGAACTACACGGACAGGGAATCTATGGCTACACCTTC.

V usage is TRBV7-8 and J usage is TRBJ1-2; a possible D gene is TRBD1 (5 bases). This CDR3 is 13 amino acids long. V lost 8 bases and J lost 3, with 13 bases in between. Germline loops: CDR1 SGHVS, CDR2 FQNEAQ. The CDR3: CASGWAGDYGYTF. The DNA for the CDR3 is TGTGCCAGCGGATGGGCGGGGGACTATGGCTACACCTTC.

The CDR3 loop is CASSLAQTDTQYF. The CDR3 nucleotides are TGTGCCAGCAGCTTAGCCCAAACAGATACGCAGTATTTT. The rearrangement uses TRBV7-8 and TRBJ2-3; D not resolved. Germline V gene sequence: CDR1 SGHVS, CDR2 FQNEAQ. The CDR3 is 13 residues long. V lost 0 bases and J lost 3, with 4 bases in between.

The chain links TRBV20-1 to TRBJ2-2, with D perhaps TRBD1 or TRBD2 (6 bases each). Trimming pared 6 bases from V and 7 bases from J, leaving 18 bases between. Germline V gene sequence: CDR1 DFQATT, CDR2 SNEGSKA (reference sequence). This CDR3 is 14 amino acids long. The CDR3 region is CSATGGSLLGELFF. The CDR3 DNA reads as TGCAGTGCGACAGGAGGGAGTCTCCTCGGGGAGCTGTTTTTT.

This clonotype has only a few counts. The V gene is TRBV4-3, the J gene TRBJ2-7; 11 bases fit TRBD1. Germline assignment: CDR1 LGHNA and CDR2 YSLEER. J gave up 8 bases and V 0 bases, and 12 bases lay outside the gene matches. CDR3 length: 17 amino acids. The CDR3 sequence is CASSQDRGGTGGKKQYF. CDR3 sequence (DNA): TGCGCCAGCAGCCAAGATAGAGGGGGGACAGGGGGTAAAAAGCAGTACTTC.